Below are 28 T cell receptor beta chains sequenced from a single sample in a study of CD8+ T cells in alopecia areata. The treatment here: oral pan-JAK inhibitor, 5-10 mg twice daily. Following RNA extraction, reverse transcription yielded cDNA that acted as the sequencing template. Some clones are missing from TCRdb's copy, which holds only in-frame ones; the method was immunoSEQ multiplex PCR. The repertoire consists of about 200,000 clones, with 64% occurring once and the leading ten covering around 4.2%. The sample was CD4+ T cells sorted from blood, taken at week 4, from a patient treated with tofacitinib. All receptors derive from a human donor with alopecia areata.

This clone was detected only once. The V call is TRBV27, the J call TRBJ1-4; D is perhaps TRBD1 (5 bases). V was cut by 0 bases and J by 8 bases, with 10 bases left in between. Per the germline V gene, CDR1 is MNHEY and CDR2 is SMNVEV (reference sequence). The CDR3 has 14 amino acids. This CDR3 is CASSLSAREEKLFF. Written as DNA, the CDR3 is TGTGCCAGCAGTTTATCAGCCAGGGAGGAAAAACTGTTTTTT.

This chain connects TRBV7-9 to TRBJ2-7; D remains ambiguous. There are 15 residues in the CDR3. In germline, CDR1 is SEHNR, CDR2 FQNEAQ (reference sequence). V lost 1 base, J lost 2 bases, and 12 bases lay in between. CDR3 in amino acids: CASSLGSGLPYEQYF. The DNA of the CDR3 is TGTGCCAGCAGCTTAGGTTCAGGTTTACCCTACGAGCAGTACTTC.

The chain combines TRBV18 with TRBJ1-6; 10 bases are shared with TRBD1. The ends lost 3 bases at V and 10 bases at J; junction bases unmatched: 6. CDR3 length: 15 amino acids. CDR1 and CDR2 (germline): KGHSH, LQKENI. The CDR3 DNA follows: TGTGCCAGCTCACCCGGGACAGGGGTGCGGTCACCCCTCCACTTT. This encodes CASSPGTGVRSPLHF.

The CDR3 DNA reads as TGCAGCGGCGGGACTCTCCAAGAGACCCAGTACTTC. The encoded protein is CSGGTLQETQYF. The chain is built from TRBV29-1 and TRBJ2-5; D possibly corresponds to TRBD2 (6 bases). This CDR3 has 12 amino acids. V shed 7 bases and J shed 1 base, with 10 bases lying between them. In germline, CDR1 is SQVTM, CDR2 ANQGSEA.

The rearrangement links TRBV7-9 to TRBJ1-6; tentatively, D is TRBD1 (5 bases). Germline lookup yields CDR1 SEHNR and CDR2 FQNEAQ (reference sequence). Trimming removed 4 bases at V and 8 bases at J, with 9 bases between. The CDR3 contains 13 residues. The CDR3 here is CASSWGGDSPLHF. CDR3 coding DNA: TGTGCCAGCAGCTGGGGGGGAGATTCACCCCTCCACTTT.

CDR3 sequence reads: CASSVGQYQETQYF. The CDR3 nucleotides are TGCGCCAGCAGCGTCGGACAGTACCAAGAGACCCAGTACTTC. The rearrangement links TRBV5-1 to TRBJ2-5; D may be TRBD1 (6 bases). Germline assignment: CDR1 SGHRS and CDR2 YFSETQ. V lost 4 bases and J lost 0, with 10 bases in between. This CDR3 has 14 residues.

CDR3: CASSPGQGTYEQYF. DNA for the CDR3: TGTGCCAGCAGCCCAGGACAGGGCACCTACGAGCAGTACTTC. V usage is TRBV11-2 and J usage is TRBJ2-7; 8 bases match TRBD1. With 5 bases clipped from V and 2 bases from J, the junction kept 5 bases outside the gene matches. This CDR3 is built from 14 residues. In germline, CDR1 is SGHAT, CDR2 FQNNGV.

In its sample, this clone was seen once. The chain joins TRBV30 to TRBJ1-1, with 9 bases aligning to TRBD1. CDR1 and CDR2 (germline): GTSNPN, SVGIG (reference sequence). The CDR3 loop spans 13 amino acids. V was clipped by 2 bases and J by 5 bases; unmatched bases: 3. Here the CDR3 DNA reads TGTGCCTGGAGTAAGACAGGGGGAACTGAAGCTTTCTTT. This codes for CAWSKTGGTEAFF.

The CDR3 loop is CASSVRDSNTGELFF. The CDR3 DNA is TGCGCCAGCAGCGTCCGGGACAGCAACACCGGGGAGCTGTTTTTT. J is TRBJ2-2 and V is TRBV5-1, with 7 bases matching TRBD1. The junction had 5 bases not matched to a gene; V was cut back by 4 bases and J by 2 bases. Germline V gene data show CDR1 as SGHRS and CDR2 as YFSETQ. CDR3 length: 15 amino acids. The full variable domain, with the rest looked up from reference TRBV5-1 and TRBJ2-2, is KAGVTQTPRYLIKTRGQQVTLSCSPISGHRSVSWYQQTPGQGLQFLFEYFSETQRNKGNFPGRFSGRQFSNSRSEMNVSTLELGDSALYLCASSVRDSNTGELFFGEGSRLTVL.

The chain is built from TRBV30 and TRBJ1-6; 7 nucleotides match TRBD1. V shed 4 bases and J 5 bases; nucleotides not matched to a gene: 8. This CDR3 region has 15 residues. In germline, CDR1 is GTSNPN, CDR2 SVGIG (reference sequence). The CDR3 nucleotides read TGTGCCTGGAATTACCGGGACAGAGATAATTCACCCCTCCACTTT. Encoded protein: CAWNYRDRDNSPLHF. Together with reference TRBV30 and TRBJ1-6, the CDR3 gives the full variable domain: SQTIHQWPATLVQPVGSPLSLECTVEGTSNPNLYWYRQAAGRGLQLLFYSVGIGQISSEVPQNLSASRPQDRQFILSSKKLLLSDSGFYLCAWNYRDRDNSPLHFGNGTRLTVT.

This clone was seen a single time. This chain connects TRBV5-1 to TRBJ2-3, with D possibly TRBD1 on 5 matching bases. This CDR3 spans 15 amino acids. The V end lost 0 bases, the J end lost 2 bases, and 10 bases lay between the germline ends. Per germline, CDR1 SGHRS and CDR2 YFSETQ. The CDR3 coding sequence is TGCGCCAGCAGCTTGGGCCAGGGCCTCACAGATACGCAGTATTTT. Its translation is CASSLGQGLTDTQYF.

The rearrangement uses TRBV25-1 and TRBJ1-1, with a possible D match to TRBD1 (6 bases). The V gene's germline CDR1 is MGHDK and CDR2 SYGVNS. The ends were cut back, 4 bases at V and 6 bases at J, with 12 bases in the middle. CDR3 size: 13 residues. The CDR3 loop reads CASSGYRESEAFF. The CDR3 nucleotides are TGTGCCAGCAGTGGTTACAGGGAATCTGAAGCTTTCTTT.

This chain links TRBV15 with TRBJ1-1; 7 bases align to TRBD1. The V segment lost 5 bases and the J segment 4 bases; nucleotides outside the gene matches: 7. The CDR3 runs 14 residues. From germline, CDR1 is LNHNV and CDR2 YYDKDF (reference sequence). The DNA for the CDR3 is TGTGCCACCAGCCGGGACAGCATGGCCACTGAAGCTTTCTTT. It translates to CATSRDSMATEAFF.

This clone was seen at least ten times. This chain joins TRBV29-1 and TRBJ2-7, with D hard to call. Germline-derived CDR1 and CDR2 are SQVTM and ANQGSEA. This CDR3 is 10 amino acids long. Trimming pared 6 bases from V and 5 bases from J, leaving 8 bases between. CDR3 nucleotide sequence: TGCAGCGTCGGAACCAACGAGCAGTACTTC. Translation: CSVGTNEQYF.

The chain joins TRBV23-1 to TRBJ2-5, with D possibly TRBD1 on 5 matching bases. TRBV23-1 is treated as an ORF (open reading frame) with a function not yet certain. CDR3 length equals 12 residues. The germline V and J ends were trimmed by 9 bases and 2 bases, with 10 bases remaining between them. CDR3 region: CARNRNQETQYF. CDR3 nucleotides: TGCGCCAGAAACAGGAATCAAGAGACCCAGTACTTC.

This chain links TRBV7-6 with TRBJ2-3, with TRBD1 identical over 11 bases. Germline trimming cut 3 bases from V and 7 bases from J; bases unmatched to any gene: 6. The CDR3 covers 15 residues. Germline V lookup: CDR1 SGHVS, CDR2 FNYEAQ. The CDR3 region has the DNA TGTGCCAGCAGCTTGGGACAGGGGGTCAGGTATACGCAGTATTTT. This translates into CASSLGQGVRYTQYF.

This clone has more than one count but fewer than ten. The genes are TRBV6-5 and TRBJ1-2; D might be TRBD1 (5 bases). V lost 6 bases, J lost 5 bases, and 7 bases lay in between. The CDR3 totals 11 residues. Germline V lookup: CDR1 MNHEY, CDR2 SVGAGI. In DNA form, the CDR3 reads TGTGCCAGCAGCACAGGATATGGCTACACCTTC. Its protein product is CASSTGYGYTF.

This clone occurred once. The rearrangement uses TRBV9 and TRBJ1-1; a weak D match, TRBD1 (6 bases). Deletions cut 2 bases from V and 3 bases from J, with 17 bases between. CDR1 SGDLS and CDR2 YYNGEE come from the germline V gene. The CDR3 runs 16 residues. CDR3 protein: CASSVSAEGGYTEAFF. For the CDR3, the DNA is TGTGCCAGCAGCGTTAGCGCTGAAGGGGGTTACACTGAAGCTTTCTTT.

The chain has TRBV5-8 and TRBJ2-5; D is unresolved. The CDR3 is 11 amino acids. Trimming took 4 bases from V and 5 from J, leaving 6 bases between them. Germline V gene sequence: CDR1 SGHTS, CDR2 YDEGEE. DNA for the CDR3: TGTGCCAGCAGCCCTTTTGAGACCCAGTACTTC. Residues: CASSPFETQYF.

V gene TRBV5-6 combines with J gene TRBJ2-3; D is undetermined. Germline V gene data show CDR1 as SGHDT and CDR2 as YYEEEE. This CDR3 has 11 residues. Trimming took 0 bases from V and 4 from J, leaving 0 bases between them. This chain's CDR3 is CASSLADTQYF. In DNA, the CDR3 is TGTGCCAGCAGCTTGGCAGATACGCAGTATTTT.

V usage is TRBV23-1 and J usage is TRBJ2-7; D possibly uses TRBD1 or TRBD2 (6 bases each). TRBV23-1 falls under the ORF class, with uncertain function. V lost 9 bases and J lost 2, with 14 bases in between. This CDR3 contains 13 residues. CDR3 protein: CARPAGEAYEQYF. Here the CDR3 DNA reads TGCGCCAGACCGGCAGGGGAGGCCTACGAGCAGTACTTC.

The CDR3: CSVRSGGNTGELFF. In DNA form, the CDR3 reads TGCAGCGTTAGAAGCGGGGGGAACACCGGGGAGCTGTTTTTT. The chain couples TRBV29-1 to TRBJ2-2; 8 bases are a match to TRBD2. This CDR3 contains 14 residues. The J segment lost 1 base and the V segment lost 5 bases, leaving 3 bases of the junction unmatched. The germline CDR1 and CDR2 sequences are SQVTM and ANQGSEA.

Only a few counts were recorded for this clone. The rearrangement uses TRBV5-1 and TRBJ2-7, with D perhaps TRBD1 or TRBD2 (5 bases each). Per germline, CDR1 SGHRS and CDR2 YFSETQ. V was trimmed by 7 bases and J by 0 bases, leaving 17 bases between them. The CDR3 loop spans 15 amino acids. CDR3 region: CASRQRQEFSYEQYF. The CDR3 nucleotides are TGCGCCAGCCGACAGCGGCAGGAATTCTCCTACGAGCAGTACTTC.

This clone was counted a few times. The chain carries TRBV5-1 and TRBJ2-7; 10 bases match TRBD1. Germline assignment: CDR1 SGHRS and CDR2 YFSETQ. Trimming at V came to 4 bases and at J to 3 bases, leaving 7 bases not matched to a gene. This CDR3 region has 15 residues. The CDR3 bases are TGCGCCAGCAGCCGGGACAGGGGAGATAGCTACGAGCAGTACTTC. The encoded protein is CASSRDRGDSYEQYF. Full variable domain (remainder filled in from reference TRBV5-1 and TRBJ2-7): KAGVTQTPRYLIKTRGQQVTLSCSPISGHRSVSWYQQTPGQGLQFLFEYFSETQRNKGNFPGRFSGRQFSNSRSEMNVSTLELGDSALYLCASSRDRGDSYEQYFGPGTRLTVT.

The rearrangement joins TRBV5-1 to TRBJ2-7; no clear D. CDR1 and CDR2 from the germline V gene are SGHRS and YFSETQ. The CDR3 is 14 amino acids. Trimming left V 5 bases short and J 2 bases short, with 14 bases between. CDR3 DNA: TGCGCCAGCAGGTTGACTTCCACGACCTACGAGCAGTACTTC. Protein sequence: CASRLTSTTYEQYF. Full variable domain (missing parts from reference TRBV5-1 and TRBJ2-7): KAGVTQTPRYLIKTRGQQVTLSCSPISGHRSVSWYQQTPGQGLQFLFEYFSETQRNKGNFPGRFSGRQFSNSRSEMNVSTLELGDSALYLCASRLTSTTYEQYFGPGTRLTVT.

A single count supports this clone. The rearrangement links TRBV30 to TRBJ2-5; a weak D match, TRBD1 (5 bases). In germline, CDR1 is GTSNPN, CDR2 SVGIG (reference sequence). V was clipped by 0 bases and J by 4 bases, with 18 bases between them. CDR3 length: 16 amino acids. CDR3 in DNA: TGTGCCTGGAGTGTACAAGGGGCGTATTCAGGAGAGACCCAGTACTTC. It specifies CAWSVQGAYSGETQYF.

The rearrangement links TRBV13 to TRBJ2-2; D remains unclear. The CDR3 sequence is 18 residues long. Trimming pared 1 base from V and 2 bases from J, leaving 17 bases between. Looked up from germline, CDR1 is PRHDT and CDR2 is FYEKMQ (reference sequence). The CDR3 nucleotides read TGTGCCAGCAGCTTAGAAGTAAAGGAGAATGCAAACACCGGGGAGCTGTTTTTT. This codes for CASSLEVKENANTGELFF.

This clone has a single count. The CDR3 loop is CASIDFGTGLGDTQYF. In nucleotides, the CDR3 is TGCGCCAGCATCGATTTCGGGACAGGGTTAGGTGATACGCAGTATTTT. The V call is TRBV10-2, the J call TRBJ2-3; 9 nucleotides match TRBD1. J lost 6 bases, V lost 7 bases, and 14 bases had no gene match. CDR1 and CDR2 from the germline V gene are WSHSY and SAAADI. This CDR3 has 16 amino acids.